This TCR beta chain was found in a study of blood T cell repertoires in COVID-19. Study as a whole: PBMCs, B-cell-depleted T cells, or T cells provided the cDNA or gDNA that made up the material.

Those who participated ranged in age from roughly 18 to 90 years and resided in about two dozen US areas. Categorization into cohorts depended on clinical history that participants reported. All recovered Cohort 3 donors got two negative PCRs, got clearance, or saw symptom resolution. Profiled with immunoSEQ multiplex PCR; TCRdb holds only in-frame clones, not every one. The sample has about 170,000 clones; around four fifths are singletons. The germline CDR1 and CDR2 sequences are MGHRA and YSYEKL. Trimming removed 0 bases from V and 2 bases from J, with 4 bases in between. The CDR3 totals 13 residues.

This TCR was recovered from a woman between 45 and 65 years old who had recovered from COVID-19. Material for sequencing was PBMCs or T cells enriched from blood (not recorded which). The rearrangement joins TRBV4-1 to TRBJ1-1, with D uncertain. The CDR3 is CASSQESNTEAFF. The CDR3 bases are TGCGCCAGCAGCCAAGAGAGCAACACTGAAGCTTTCTTT.